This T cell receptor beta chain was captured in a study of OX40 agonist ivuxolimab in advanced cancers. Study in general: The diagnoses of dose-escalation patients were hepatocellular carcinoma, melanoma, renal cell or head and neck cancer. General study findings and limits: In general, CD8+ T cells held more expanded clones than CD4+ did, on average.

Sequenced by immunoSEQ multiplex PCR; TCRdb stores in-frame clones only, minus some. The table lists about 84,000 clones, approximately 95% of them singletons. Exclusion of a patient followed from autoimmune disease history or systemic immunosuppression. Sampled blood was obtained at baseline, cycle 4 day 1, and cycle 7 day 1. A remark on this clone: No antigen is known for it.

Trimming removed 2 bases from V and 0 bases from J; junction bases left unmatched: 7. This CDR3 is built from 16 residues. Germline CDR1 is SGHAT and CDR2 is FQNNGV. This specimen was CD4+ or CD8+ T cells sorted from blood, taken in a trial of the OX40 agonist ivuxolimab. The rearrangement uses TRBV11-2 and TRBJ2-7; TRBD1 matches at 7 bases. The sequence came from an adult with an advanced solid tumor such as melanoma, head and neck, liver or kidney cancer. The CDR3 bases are TGTGCCAGCAGCTTACCCTCGGGACAGCGCTCCTACGAGCAGTACTTC. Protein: CASSLPSGQRSYEQYF.